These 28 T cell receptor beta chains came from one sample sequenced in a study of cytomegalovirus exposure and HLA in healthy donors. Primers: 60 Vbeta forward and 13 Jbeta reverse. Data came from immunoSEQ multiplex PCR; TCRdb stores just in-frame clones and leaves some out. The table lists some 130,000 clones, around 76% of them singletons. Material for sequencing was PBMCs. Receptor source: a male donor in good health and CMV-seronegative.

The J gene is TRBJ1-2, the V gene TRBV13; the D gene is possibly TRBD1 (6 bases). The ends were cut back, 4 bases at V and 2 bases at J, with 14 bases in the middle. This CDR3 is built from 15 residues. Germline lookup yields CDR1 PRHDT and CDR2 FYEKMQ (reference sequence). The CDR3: CASSSPPQGNYGYTF. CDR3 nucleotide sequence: TGTGCCAGCAGCTCCCCTCCCCAGGGGAACTATGGCTACACCTTC. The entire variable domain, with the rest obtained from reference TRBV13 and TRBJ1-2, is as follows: AAGVIQSPRHLIKEKRETATLKCYPIPRHDTVYWYQQGPGQDPQFLISFYEKMQSDKGSIPDRFSAQQFSDYHSELNMSSLELGDSALYFCASSSPPQGNYGYTFGSGTRLTVV.

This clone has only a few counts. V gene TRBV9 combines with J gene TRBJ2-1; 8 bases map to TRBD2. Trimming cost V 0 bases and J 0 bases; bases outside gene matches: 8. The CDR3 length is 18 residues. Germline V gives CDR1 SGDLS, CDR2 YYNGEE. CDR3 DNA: TGTGCCAGCAGCGTAGATCTTAGCGGGATTAGCTCCTACAATGAGCAGTTCTTC. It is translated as CASSVDLSGISSYNEQFF.

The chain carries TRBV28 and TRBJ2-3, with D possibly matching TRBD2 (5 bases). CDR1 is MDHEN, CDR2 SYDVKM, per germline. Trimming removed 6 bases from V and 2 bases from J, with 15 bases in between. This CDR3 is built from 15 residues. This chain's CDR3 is CASRKPGGPTDTQYF. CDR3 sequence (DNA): TGTGCCAGCAGGAAGCCCGGAGGCCCCACAGATACGCAGTATTTT.

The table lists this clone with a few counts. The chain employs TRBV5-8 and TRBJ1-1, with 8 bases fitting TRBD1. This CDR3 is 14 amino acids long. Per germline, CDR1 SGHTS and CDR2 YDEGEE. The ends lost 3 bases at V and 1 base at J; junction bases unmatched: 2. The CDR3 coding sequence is TGTGCCAGCAGCTACGGACAGGGGAACACTGAAGCTTTCTTT. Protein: CASSYGQGNTEAFF.

CDR3 protein: CASSSEGGAPGELFF. The CDR3 DNA follows: TGTGCCAGCAGCTCTGAAGGGGGGGCCCCCGGGGAGCTGTTTTTT. The chain recombines TRBV7-2 with TRBJ2-2; D is possibly TRBD2 (7 bases). With 4 bases removed from V and 6 bases from J, the gap between germline ends came to 15 bases. The length of the CDR3 is 15 residues. Germline CDR1 SGHTA, CDR2 FQGNSA.

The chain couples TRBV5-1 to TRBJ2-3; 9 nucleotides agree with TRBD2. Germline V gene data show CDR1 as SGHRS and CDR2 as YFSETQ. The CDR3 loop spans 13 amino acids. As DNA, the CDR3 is TGCGTTCGCGGGAGGGCTAGCACAGATACGCAGTATTTT. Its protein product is CVRGRASTDTQYF.

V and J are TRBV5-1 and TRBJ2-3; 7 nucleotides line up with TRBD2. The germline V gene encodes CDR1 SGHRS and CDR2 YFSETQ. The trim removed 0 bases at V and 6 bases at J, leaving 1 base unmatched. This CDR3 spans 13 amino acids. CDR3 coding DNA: TGCGCCAGCAGCTTGGCGCGGGGGGATACGCAGTATTTT. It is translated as CASSLARGDTQYF.

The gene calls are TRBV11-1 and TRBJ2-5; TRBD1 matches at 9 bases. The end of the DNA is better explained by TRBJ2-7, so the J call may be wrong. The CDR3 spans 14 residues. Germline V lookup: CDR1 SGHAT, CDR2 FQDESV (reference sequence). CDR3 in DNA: TGTGCCAGCAGCGACCGGGACAGGGAATACGAGCAGTACTTC. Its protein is CASSDRDREYEQYF.

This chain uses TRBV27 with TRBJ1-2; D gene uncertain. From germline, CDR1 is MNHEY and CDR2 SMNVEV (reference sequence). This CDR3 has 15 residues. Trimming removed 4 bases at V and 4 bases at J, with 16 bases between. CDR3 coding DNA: TGTGCCAGCAGTTCACAAGTCGGAGCGGTCTATGGCTACACCTTC. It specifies CASSSQVGAVYGYTF.

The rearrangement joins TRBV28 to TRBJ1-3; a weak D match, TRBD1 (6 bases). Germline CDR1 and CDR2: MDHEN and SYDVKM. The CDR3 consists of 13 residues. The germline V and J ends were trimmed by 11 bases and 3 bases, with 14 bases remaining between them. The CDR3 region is CAGSQGLGNTIYF. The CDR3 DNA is TGTGCCGGCTCCCAGGGGCTTGGAAACACCATATATTTT.

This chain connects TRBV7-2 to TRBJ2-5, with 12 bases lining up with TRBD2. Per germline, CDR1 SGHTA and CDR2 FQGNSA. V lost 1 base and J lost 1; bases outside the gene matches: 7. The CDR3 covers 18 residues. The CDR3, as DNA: TGTGCCAGCAGCTTAGTTTCTAGCGGGAGGGCGCGCCAAGAGACCCAGTACTTC. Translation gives CASSLVSSGRARQETQYF.

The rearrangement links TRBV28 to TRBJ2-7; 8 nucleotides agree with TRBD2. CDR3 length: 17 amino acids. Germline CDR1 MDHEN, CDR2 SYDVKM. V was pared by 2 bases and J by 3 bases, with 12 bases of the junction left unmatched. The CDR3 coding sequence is TGTGCCAGCAGTTTAAGAGGTTGGCGGGAGGACAACTACGAGCAGTACTTC. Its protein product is CASSLRGWREDNYEQYF.

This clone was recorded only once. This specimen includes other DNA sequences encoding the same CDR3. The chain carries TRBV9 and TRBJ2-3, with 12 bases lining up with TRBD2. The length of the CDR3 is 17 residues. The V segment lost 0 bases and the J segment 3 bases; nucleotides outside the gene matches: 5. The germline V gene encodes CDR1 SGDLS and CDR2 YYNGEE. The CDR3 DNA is TGTGCCAGCAGCGTAGGGGGACTAGCGGGTTCTACAGATACGCAGTATTTT. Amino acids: CASSVGGLAGSTDTQYF.

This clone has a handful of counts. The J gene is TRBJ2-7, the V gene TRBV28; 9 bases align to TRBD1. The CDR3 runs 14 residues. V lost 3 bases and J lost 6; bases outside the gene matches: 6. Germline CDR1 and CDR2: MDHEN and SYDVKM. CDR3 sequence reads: CASSLGTGSLEQYF. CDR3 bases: TGTGCCAGCAGTTTGGGGACAGGGTCTCTCGAGCAGTACTTC.

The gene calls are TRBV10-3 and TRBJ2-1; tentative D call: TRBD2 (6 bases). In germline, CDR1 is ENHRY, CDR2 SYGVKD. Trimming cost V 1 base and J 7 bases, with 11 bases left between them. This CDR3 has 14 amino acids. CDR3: CAISEWGVGNEQFF. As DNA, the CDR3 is TGTGCCATCAGTGAGTGGGGGGTTGGGAATGAGCAGTTCTTC.

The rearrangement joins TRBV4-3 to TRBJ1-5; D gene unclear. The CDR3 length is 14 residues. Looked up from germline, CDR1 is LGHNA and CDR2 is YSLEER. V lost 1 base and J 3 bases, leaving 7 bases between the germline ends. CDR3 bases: TGCGCCAGCAGCCAAGGCAGATACAATCAGCCCCAGCATTTT. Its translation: CASSQGRYNQPQHF.

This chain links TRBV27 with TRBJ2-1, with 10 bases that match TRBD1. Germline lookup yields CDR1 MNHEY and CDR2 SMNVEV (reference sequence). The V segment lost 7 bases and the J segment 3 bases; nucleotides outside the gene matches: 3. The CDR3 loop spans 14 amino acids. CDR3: CASNRDRGYNEQFF. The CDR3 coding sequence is TGTGCCAGCAACCGGGACAGGGGCTACAATGAGCAGTTCTTC.

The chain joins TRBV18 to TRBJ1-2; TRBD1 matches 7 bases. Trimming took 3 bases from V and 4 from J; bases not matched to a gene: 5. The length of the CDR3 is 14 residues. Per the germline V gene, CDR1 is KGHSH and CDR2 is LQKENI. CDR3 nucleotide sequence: TGTGCCAGCTCACCCACGACAGGGCCCTATGGCTACACCTTC. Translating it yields CASSPTTGPYGYTF.

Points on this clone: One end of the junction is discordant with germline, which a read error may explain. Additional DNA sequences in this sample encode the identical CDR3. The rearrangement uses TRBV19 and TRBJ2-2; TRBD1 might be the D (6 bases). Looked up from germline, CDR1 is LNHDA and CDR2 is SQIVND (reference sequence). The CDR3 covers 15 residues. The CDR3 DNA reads TGCGCCAGTAGTATATCCAGGGGAAACACCGGGGAGCTGTTTTTT. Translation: CASSISRGNTGELFF.

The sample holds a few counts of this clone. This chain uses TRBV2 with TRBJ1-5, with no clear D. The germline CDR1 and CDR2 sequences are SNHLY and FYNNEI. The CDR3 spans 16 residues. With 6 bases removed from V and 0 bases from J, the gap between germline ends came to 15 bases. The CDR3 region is CASSPTGGISNQPQHF. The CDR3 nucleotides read TGTGCCAGCAGCCCCACTGGAGGCATTAGCAATCAGCCCCAGCATTTT. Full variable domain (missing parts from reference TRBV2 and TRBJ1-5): EPEVTQTPSHQVTQMGQEVILRCVPISNHLYFYWYRQILGQKVEFLVSFYNNEISEKSEIFDDQFSVERPDGSNFTLKIRSTKLEDSAMYFCASSPTGGISNQPQHFGDGTRLSIL.

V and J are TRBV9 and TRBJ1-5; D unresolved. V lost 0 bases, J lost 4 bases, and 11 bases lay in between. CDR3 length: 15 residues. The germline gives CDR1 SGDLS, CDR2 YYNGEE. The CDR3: CASSVDPGLNQPQHF. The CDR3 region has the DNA TGTGCCAGCAGCGTAGATCCAGGCCTAAATCAGCCCCAGCATTTT.

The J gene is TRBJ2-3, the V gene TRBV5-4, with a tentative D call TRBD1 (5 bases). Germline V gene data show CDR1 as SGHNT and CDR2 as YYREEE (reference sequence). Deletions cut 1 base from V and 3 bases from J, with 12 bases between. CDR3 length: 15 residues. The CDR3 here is CASSLPGRATDTQYF. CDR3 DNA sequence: TGTGCCAGCAGCTTGCCTGGCAGGGCTACAGATACGCAGTATTTT.

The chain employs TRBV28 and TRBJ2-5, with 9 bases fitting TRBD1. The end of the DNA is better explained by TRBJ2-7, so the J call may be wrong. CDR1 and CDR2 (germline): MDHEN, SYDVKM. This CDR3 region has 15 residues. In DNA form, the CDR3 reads TGTGCCAGCAGTTTAGCCGGGACAGGGTTTTACGAGCAGTACTTC. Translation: CASSLAGTGFYEQYF.

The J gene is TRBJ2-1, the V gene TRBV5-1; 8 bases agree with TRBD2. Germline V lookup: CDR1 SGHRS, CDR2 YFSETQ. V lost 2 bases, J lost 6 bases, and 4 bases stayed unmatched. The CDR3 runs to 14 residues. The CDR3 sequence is CASSFGTRGNEQFF. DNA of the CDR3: TGCGCCAGCAGCTTTGGGACTAGAGGCAATGAGCAGTTCTTC.

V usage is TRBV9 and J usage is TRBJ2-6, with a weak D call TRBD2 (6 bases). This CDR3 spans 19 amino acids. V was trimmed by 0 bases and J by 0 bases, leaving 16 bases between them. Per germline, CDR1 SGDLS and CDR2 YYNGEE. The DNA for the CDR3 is TGTGCCAGCAGCGTAGTGGGACCCCAGGGAGGCTCTGGGGCCAACGTCCTGACTTTC. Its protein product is CASSVVGPQGGSGANVLTF.

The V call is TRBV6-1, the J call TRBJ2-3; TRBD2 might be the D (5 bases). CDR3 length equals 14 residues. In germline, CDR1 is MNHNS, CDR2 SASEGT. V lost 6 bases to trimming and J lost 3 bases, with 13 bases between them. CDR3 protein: CASSRTDSTDTQYF. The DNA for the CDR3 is TGTGCCAGCAGCCGGACGGACTCAACAGATACGCAGTATTTT.

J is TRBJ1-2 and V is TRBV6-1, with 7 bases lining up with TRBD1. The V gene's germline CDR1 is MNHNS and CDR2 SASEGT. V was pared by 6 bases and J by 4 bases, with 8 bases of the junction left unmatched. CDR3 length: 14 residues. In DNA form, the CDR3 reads TGTGCCAGCAGATTGACAGGGACTAGCTATGGCTACACCTTC. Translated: CASRLTGTSYGYTF.

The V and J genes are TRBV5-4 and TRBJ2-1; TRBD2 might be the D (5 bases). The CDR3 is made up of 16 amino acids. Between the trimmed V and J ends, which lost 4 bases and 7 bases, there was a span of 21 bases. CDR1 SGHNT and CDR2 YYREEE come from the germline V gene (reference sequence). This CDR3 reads CASSAPGGSSRNEQFF. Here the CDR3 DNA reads TGTGCCAGCAGCGCCCCGGGCGGGTCGAGTCGGAATGAGCAGTTCTTC.